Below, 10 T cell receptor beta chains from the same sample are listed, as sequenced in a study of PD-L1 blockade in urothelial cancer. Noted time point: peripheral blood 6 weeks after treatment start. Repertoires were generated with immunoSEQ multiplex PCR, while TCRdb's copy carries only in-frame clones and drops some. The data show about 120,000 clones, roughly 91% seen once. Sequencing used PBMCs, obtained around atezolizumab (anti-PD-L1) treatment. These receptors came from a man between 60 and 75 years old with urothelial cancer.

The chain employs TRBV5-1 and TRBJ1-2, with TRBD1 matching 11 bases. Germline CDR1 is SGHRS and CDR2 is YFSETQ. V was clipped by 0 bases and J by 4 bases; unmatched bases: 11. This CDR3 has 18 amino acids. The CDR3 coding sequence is TGCGCCAGCAGCTTGGTGGGGACAGGGGGAAAAGGCGGCTATGGCTACACCTTC. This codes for CASSLVGTGGKGGYGYTF.

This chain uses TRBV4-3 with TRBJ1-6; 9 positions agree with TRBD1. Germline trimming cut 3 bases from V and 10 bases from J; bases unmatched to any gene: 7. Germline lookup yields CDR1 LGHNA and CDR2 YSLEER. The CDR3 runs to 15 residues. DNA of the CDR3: TGCGCCAGCAGCCAGGGACGGACAGGGGTCTCACCCCTCCACTTT. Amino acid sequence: CASSQGRTGVSPLHF.

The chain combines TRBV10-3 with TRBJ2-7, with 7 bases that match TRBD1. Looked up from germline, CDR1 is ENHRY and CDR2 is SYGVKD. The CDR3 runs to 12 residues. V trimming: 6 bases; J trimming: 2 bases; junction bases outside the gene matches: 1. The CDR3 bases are TGTGCCATCAGCGGGACAGCCTACGAGCAGTACTTC. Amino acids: CAISGTAYEQYF.

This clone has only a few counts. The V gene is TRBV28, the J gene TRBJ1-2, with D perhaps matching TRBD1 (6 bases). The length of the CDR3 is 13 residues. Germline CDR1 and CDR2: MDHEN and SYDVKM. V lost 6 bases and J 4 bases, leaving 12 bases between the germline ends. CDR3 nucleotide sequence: TGTGCCAGCAGCCCCGACAGGTTCTATGGCTACACCTTC. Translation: CASSPDRFYGYTF.

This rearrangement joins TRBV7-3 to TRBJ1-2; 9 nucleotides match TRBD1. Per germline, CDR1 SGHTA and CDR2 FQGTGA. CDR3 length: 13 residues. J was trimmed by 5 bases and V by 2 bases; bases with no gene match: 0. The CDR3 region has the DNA TGTGCCAGCAGCTTAGACAGGGGGTATGGCTACACCTTC. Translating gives CASSLDRGYGYTF.

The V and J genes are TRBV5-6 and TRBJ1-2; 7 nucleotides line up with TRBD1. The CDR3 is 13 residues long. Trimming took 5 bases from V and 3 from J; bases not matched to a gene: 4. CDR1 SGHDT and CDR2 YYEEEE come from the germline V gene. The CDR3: CASSSQGDYGYTF. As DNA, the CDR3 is TGTGCCAGCAGTTCTCAGGGGGACTATGGCTACACCTTC.

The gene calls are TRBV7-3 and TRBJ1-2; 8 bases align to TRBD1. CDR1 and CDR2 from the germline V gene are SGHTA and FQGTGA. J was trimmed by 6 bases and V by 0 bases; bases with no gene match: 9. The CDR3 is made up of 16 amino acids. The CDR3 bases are TGTGCCAGCAGCTTAACAGGGGCAGGGGGCGCGGATGGCTACACCTTC. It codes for CASSLTGAGGADGYTF.

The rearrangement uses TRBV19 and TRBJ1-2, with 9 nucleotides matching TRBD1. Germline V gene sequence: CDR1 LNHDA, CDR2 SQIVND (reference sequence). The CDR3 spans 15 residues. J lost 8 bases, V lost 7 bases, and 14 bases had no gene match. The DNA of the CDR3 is TGTGCCAGTATGGGGCGGGACAGGGCCCTAAAAGGCTACACCTTC. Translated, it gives CASMGRDRALKGYTF.

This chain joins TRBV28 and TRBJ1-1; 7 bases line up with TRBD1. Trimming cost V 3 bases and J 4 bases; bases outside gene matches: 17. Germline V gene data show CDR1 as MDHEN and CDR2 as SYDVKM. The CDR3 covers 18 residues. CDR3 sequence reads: CASSLVKTMDRTSTEAFF. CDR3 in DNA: TGTGCCAGCAGTTTGGTGAAGACGATGGACAGGACTTCCACTGAAGCTTTCTTT.

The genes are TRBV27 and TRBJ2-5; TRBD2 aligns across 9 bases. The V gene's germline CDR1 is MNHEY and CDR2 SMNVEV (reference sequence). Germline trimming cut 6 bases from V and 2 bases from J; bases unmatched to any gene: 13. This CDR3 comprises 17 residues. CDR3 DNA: TGTGCCAGCAGCCGCCCGGGCAGCGGGAGGTATCAAGAGACCCAGTACTTC. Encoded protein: CASSRPGSGRYQETQYF.